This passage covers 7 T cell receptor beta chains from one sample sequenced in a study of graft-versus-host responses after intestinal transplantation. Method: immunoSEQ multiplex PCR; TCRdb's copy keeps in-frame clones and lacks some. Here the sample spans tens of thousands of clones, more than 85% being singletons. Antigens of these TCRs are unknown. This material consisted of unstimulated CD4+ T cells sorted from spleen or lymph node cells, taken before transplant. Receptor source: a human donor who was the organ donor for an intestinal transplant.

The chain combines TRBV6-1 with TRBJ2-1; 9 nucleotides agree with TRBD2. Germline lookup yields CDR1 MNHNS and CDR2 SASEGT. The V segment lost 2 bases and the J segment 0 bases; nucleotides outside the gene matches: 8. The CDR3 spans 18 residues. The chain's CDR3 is CASSEPSLAGYSYNEQFF. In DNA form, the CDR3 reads TGTGCCAGCAGTGAACCGTCCCTAGCGGGATACTCCTACAATGAGCAGTTCTTC.

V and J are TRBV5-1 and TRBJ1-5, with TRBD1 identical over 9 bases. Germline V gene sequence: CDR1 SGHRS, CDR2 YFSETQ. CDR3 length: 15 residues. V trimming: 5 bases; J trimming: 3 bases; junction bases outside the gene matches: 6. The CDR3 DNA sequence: TGCGCCAGCAGACCTGGGACAGGGAACAATCAGCCCCAGCATTTT. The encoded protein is CASRPGTGNNQPQHF.

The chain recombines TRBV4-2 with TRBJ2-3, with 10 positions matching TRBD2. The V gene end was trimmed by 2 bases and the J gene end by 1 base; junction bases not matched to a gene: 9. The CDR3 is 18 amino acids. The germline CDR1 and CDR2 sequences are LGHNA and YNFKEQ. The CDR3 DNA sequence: TGTGCCAGCAGCCAAACTTTTAGCGGGGGGCTGGGCACAGATACGCAGTATTTT. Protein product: CASSQTFSGGLGTDTQYF.

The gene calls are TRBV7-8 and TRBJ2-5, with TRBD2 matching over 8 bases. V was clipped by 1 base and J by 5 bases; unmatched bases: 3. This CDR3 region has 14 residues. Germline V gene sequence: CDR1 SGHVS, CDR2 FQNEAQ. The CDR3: CASSLGLARETQYF. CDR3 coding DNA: TGTGCCAGCAGCTTAGGACTAGCGAGGGAGACCCAGTACTTC.

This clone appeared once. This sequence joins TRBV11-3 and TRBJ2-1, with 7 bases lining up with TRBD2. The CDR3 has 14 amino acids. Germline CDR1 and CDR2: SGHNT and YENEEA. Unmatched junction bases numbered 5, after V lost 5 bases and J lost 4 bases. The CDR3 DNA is TGTGCCAGCAGCAACGGGGGGAATTACAATGAGCAGTTCTTC. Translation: CASSNGGNYNEQFF.

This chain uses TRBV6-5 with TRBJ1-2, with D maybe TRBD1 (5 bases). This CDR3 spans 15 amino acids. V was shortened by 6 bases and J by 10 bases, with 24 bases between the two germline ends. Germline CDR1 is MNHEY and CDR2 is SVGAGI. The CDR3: CASRYTGQTRNDYTF. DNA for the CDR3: TGTGCCAGCAGGTACACTGGACAAACCAGGAATGACTACACCTTC.

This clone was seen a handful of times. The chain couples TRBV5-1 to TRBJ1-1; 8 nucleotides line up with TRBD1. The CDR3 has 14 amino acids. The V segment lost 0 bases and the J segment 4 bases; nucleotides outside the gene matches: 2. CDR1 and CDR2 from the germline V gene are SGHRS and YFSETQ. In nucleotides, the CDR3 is TGCGCCAGCAGCTTGGACAGGGGGACCACTGAAGCTTTCTTT. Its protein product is CASSLDRGTTEAFF.